These T cell receptor beta chains were read from a single sample in a study of radiotherapy plus CTLA-4 blockade in lung cancer. Clones were read by immunoSEQ multiplex PCR, and TCRdb kept only the in-frame ones, dropping some. The sample includes around 86,000 clones, roughly four fifths of them seen just once. This sample comprised peripheral blood, obtained from a patient treated with radiotherapy plus ipilimumab. These receptors all come from a human donor with non-small cell lung cancer who had stable disease on radiotherapy plus ipilimumab. Each CDR3 is given with its conserved first and last residue. The D gene is left open where the match is weak. Clone size is shown for a subset of rows, as once, few, many or a class of expanded clone.

abundance: few
j_gene: TRBJ2-5
v_gene: TRBV2
d_gene: NA
len: 13
CDR3aa: CASSRQVAETQYF
CDR3nt: TGTGCCAGCAGTAGACAGGTAGCGGAGACCCAGTACTTC

abundance: NA
j_gene: TRBJ1-2
v_gene: TRBV18
d_gene: TRBD1
len: 13
CDR3aa: CASSRQGTYGYTF
CDR3nt: TGTGCCAGCTCGAGACAGGGAACCTATGGCTACACCTTC

abundance: NA
j_gene: TRBJ1-2
v_gene: TRBV6-1
d_gene: NA
len: 12
CDR3aa: CASRNELYGYTF
CDR3nt: TGTGCCAGCCGGAACGAACTCTATGGCTACACCTTC

abundance: NA
j_gene: TRBJ1-6
v_gene: TRBV6-1
d_gene: TRBD1
len: 14
CDR3aa: CASSEMTGTSPLHF
CDR3nt: TGTGCCAGCAGTGAGATGACAGGGACTTCACCCCTCCACTTT

abundance: once
j_gene: TRBJ1-4
v_gene: TRBV5-1
d_gene: TRBD1
len: 15
CDR3aa: CASSRDRVTNEKLFF
CDR3nt: TGCGCCAGCAGCCGGGACAGGGTTACTAATGAAAAACTGTTTTTT

abundance: NA
j_gene: TRBJ2-2
v_gene: TRBV7-3
d_gene: NA
len: 17
CDR3aa: CASSFPQGGANTGELFF
CDR3nt: TGTGCCAGCAGCTTCCCGCAGGGCGGAGCGAACACCGGGGAGCTGTTTTTT

abundance: NA
j_gene: TRBJ1-5
v_gene: TRBV28
d_gene: TRBD1
len: 16
CDR3aa: CASSSSGTGVSQPQHF
CDR3nt: TGTGCCAGCAGTTCTTCCGGGACAGGGGTTAGTCAGCCCCAGCATTTT

abundance: NA
j_gene: TRBJ1-1
v_gene: TRBV10-1
d_gene: NA
len: 13
CDR3aa: CASSESPTGEAFF
CDR3nt: TGCGCCAGCAGTGAGTCCCCGACGGGCGAAGCTTTCTTT

abundance: NA
j_gene: TRBJ1-5
v_gene: TRBV7-2
d_gene: NA
len: 13
CDR3aa: CASSWGPPQPQHF
CDR3nt: TGTGCCAGCAGCTGGGGACCGCCCCAGCCCCAGCATTTT

abundance: once
j_gene: TRBJ1-5
v_gene: TRBV7-9
d_gene: NA
len: 13
CDR3aa: CASSLGWNQPQHF
CDR3nt: TGTGCCAGCAGCTTAGGTTGGAATCAGCCCCAGCATTTT

abundance: NA
j_gene: TRBJ1-6
v_gene: TRBV6-6
d_gene: TRBD1
len: 14
CDR3aa: CATAGTDSNSPLHF
CDR3nt: TGTGCCACCGCCGGGACAGATAGTAATTCACCCCTCCACTTT

abundance: NA
j_gene: TRBJ2-2
v_gene: TRBV5-5
d_gene: NA
len: 16
CDR3aa: CASSPSSLPNTGELFF
CDR3nt: TGTGCCAGCAGTCCCAGTAGTTTACCGAACACCGGGGAGCTGTTTTTT

abundance: NA
j_gene: TRBJ2-6
v_gene: TRBV7-9
d_gene: TRBD1
len: 18
CDR3aa: CASSPWGTGLSGANVLTF
CDR3nt: TGTGCCAGCAGCCCCTGGGGGACAGGGCTATCTGGGGCCAACGTCCTGACTTTC

abundance: NA
j_gene: TRBJ1-1
v_gene: TRBV6-5
d_gene: NA
len: 13
CDR3aa: CASSFSMNTEAFF
CDR3nt: TGTGCCAGCAGTTTTAGCATGAACACTGAAGCTTTCTTT

abundance: NA
j_gene: TRBJ2-2
v_gene: TRBV5-6
d_gene: NA
len: 16
CDR3aa: CASSRRLPVMVGELFF
CDR3nt: TGTGCCAGCAGCCGCCGGCTCCCCGTAATGGTCGGGGAGCTGTTTTTT

abundance: NA
j_gene: TRBJ2-1
v_gene: TRBV18
d_gene: NA
len: 16
CDR3aa: CASSDPDVSSYNEQFF
CDR3nt: TGTGCCAGCTCAGACCCGGACGTGAGCTCCTACAATGAGCAGTTCTTC

abundance: NA
j_gene: TRBJ1-5
v_gene: TRBV7-8
d_gene: NA
len: 13
CDR3aa: CASSRGSNQPQHF
CDR3nt: TGTGCCAGCAGCCGAGGGAGCAATCAGCCCCAGCATTTT